The 21 T cell receptor beta chains below come from one sample, sequenced in a study of beta chain features in type 1 diabetes listed by TCRdb under 2018. Libraries came from the immunoSEQ multiplex PCR assay. All of the isolated RNA was reverse transcribed with the High Capacity cDNA Reverse Transcription Kit, so expressed TCRB transcripts were sequenced. Not all clones reach the TCRdb copy of this immuneACCESS table, which keeps in-frame sequences only. Checked studies attribute under half of the gap to unresolved V genes and leave the rest unexplained. Recorded for this sample are about 360,000 clones; over 10% of them occurred a single time. The ten largest clones add up to roughly 0.015% of the sample. Material: naive CD4+ T cells from blood. Reading the label with the study, this specimen's cell subset or site is: true naive CD4+ T cells. The receptor source for this set is a man in his late teens or twenties in good health.

This sequence joins TRBV6-6 and TRBJ2-3, with a tentative D call TRBD2 (6 bases). Germline V gene data show CDR1 as MNHNY and CDR2 as SVGAGI (reference sequence). The CDR3 is made up of 16 amino acids. The V gene lost 7 bases and the J gene lost 3 bases, with 20 bases spanning the gap. This chain's CDR3 is CASTGPPGGATDTQYF. The CDR3 DNA follows: TGTGCCAGCACCGGACCTCCGGGCGGGGCTACAGATACGCAGTATTTT.

This clone was seen more than once but under ten times. The chain recombines TRBV5-1 with TRBJ2-5, with 7 positions matching TRBD2. This CDR3 region has 15 residues. V dropped 3 bases and J dropped 1; count of bases not matched to a gene: 6. Germline values: CDR1 SGHRS, CDR2 YFSETQ. The CDR3 sequence: CASSWSGTAQETQYF. As DNA, the CDR3 is TGCGCCAGCAGCTGGAGCGGGACCGCCCAAGAGACCCAGTACTTC.

In its sample, this clone was seen a few times. For the CDR3, the DNA is TGTGCCAGCAGCTTAGCTGGCAGGGATTATGGCTACACCTTC. Translating gives CASSLAGRDYGYTF. This sequence joins TRBV7-2 and TRBJ1-2, with D perhaps matching TRBD1 (5 bases). The CDR3 has 14 amino acids. From germline, CDR1 is SGHTA and CDR2 FQGNSA. Trimming removed 0 bases from V and 5 bases from J, with 10 bases in between.

A few counts support this clone. This rearrangement joins TRBV6-6 to TRBJ2-7, with 8 bases matching TRBD1. This CDR3 is 15 amino acids long. Germline assignment: CDR1 MNHNY and CDR2 SVGAGI (reference sequence). V lost 2 bases to trimming and J lost 2 bases; unmatched junction nucleotides: 5. CDR3 nucleotides: TGTGCCAGCAGTTACGGACAGGGTACCACCTACGAGCAGTACTTC. Translated, it gives CASSYGQGTTYEQYF.

This chain links TRBV7-9 with TRBJ2-5; 7 nucleotides align to TRBD2. The V and J ends lost 5 bases and 4 bases, in that order; junction bases with no gene match: 7. Germline CDR1 and CDR2: SEHNR and FQNEAQ (reference sequence). There are 14 residues in the CDR3. The DNA for the CDR3 is TGTGCCAGCAGCCCCACGGGGGGTGGAGAGACCCAGTACTTC. Its translation: CASSPTGGGETQYF.

The CDR3 region has the DNA TGTGCCAGCAGTCAGACTAGCGGGACAAACAATGAGCAGTTCTTC. The encoded protein is CASSQTSGTNNEQFF. The gene calls are TRBV7-3 and TRBJ2-1; 11 bases are shared with TRBD2. This CDR3 is 15 amino acids long. V was clipped by 6 bases and J by 5 bases; unmatched bases: 6. Germline V gives CDR1 SGHTA, CDR2 FQGTGA. Full variable domain (rest looked up from reference TRBV7-3 and TRBJ2-1): GAGVSQTPSNKVTEKGKYVELRCDPISGHTALYWYRQSLGQGPEFLIYFQGTGAADDSGLPNDRFFAVRPEGSVSTLKIQRTERGDSAVYLCASSQTSGTNNEQFFGPGTRLTVL.

The gene calls are TRBV6-6 and TRBJ1-6, with D unresolved. V lost 5 bases and J lost 8, with 10 bases in between. The CDR3 runs 13 residues. CDR1 is MNHNY and CDR2 is SVGAGI in the germline V gene (reference sequence). The CDR3 spells CASSPREHSPLHF. In nucleotides, the CDR3 is TGTGCCAGCAGTCCCCGGGAACATTCACCCCTCCACTTT.

J is TRBJ2-5 and V is TRBV5-1, with 9 bases aligning to TRBD1. The J segment lost 3 bases and the V segment lost 0 bases, leaving 3 bases of the junction unmatched. This CDR3 has 15 amino acids. Germline assignment: CDR1 SGHRS and CDR2 YFSETQ. This CDR3 is CASSLGQGGKETQYF. The CDR3 DNA is TGCGCCAGCAGCTTGGGACAGGGGGGAAAAGAGACCCAGTACTTC.

This chain uses TRBV30 with TRBJ1-2; D is unresolved. With 0 bases removed from V and 5 bases from J, the gap between germline ends came to 13 bases. This CDR3 comprises 14 residues. The germline V gene encodes CDR1 GTSNPN and CDR2 SVGIG (reference sequence). The CDR3 nucleotides read TGTGCCTGGAGTGTCGGCGGGAGTAGGTATGGCTACACCTTC. It encodes CAWSVGGSRYGYTF.

The chain carries TRBV7-8 and TRBJ2-1; 8 bases are shared with TRBD1. Trimming took 3 bases from V and 12 from J; bases not matched to a gene: 13. The CDR3 spans 15 residues. Germline CDR1 and CDR2: SGHVS and FQNEAQ. The CDR3 protein is CASSLNRLDRGAQFF. The CDR3 coding sequence is TGTGCCAGCAGCTTGAATAGACTTGACAGGGGCGCGCAGTTCTTC.

This clone showed up just a few times. V and J are TRBV27 and TRBJ2-2; D is unclear. CDR3 length: 12 residues. Trimming took off 5 bases at V and 7 bases at J, with 8 bases between the two ends. Germline assignment: CDR1 MNHEY and CDR2 SMNVEV (reference sequence). CDR3 DNA sequence: TGTGCCAGCAGTCGGAGTGGCGGGGAGCTGTTTTTT. Translation gives CASSRSGGELFF.

This clone was observed a handful of times. Other DNA sequences within the sample encode an identical CDR3. The chain is built from TRBV29-1 and TRBJ2-6; no firm D call. The CDR3 is 13 residues long. V lost 4 bases and J 0 bases, leaving 4 bases between the germline ends. The germline V gene has CDR1 SQVTM and CDR2 ANQGSEA. CDR3 loop: CSVASSGANVLTF. The CDR3, as DNA: TGCAGCGTTGCTTCCTCTGGGGCCAACGTCCTGACTTTC.

This clone was observed a few times. The chain has TRBV18 and TRBJ2-1; tentative D call: TRBD1 (5 bases). The V end was cut by 0 bases, the J end by 7 bases, with 16 bases between. The length of the CDR3 is 16 residues. In germline, CDR1 is KGHSH, CDR2 LQKENI. This CDR3 reads CASSPPGQGSWNEQFF. The CDR3 DNA follows: TGTGCCAGCTCACCACCAGGTCAGGGATCGTGGAATGAGCAGTTCTTC.

The genes are TRBV29-1 and TRBJ1-2; D gene ambiguous. V gave up 5 bases and J gave up 7 bases, with 17 bases separating them. Germline V CDR1 and CDR2: SQVTM, ANQGSEA. This CDR3 is 13 amino acids long. CDR3: CSVPPGIKGGYTF. The CDR3 DNA reads TGCAGCGTTCCTCCGGGGATAAAGGGTGGCTACACCTTC.

The chain links TRBV30 to TRBJ2-1; 9 nucleotides match TRBD2. The V gene end was trimmed by 1 base and the J gene end by 4 bases; junction bases not matched to a gene: 11. Germline V gene lookup returns CDR1 GTSNPN and CDR2 SVGIG (reference sequence). The CDR3 loop spans 17 amino acids. Here the CDR3 reads CAWSGGTGTSRYNEQFF. CDR3 bases: TGTGCCTGGAGTGGAGGAACCGGGACTAGCAGATACAATGAGCAGTTCTTC.

The CDR3 DNA reads TGTGCCAGCAGCTTACAAGCAGGGGAAAAACTGTTTTTT. Its protein product is CASSLQAGEKLFF. The V and J genes are TRBV7-3 and TRBJ1-4, with a possible D match to TRBD1 (5 bases). CDR1 is SGHTA, CDR2 FQGTGA, per germline. Trimming shortened V by 2 bases and J by 8 bases, and 9 bases separated the two germline ends. The CDR3 has 13 amino acids.

J is TRBJ1-4 and V is TRBV7-6; D gene ambiguous. The CDR3 contains 15 residues. The V gene lost 5 bases and the J gene lost 8 bases, with 18 bases spanning the gap. Germline lookup yields CDR1 SGHVS and CDR2 FNYEAQ. In DNA, the CDR3 is TGTGCCAGCAGCCATAAGGCTGGGAGGGAGGAAAAACTGTTTTTT. Residues: CASSHKAGREEKLFF.

This clone was picked up a small number of times. The sample contains more than one DNA sequence encoding this CDR3. The V and J genes are TRBV6-5 and TRBJ1-1; D not resolved. From germline, CDR1 is MNHEY and CDR2 SVGAGI. CDR3 length equals 13 residues. Trimming pared 0 bases from V and 1 base from J, leaving 3 bases between. The CDR3 DNA is TGTGCCAGCAGTTACTCGAGGAACACTGAAGCTTTCTTT. This codes for CASSYSRNTEAFF.

The V call is TRBV25-1, the J call TRBJ1-2; TRBD1 is a possible D gene (5 bases). The CDR3 totals 14 residues. In germline, CDR1 is MGHDK, CDR2 SYGVNS. Between the trimmed V and J ends, which lost 6 bases and 4 bases, there was a span of 15 bases. CDR3 in DNA: TGTGCCAGCAGCACGGACTGGGGGGGCTATGGCTACACCTTC. It yields the protein CASSTDWGGYGYTF.

This clone has just a few counts. The gene calls are TRBV7-9 and TRBJ2-7; a possible D gene is TRBD2 (6 bases). The V end was cut by 3 bases, the J end by 5 bases, with 11 bases between. The CDR3 runs 13 residues. CDR1 is SEHNR and CDR2 is FQNEAQ in the germline V gene (reference sequence). The CDR3 spells CASSLREVDEQYF. Written as DNA, the CDR3 is TGTGCCAGCAGCTTGAGGGAGGTTGACGAGCAGTACTTC.

The rearrangement links TRBV29-1 to TRBJ1-2; tentatively, D is TRBD1 (6 bases). With 6 bases removed from V and 4 bases from J, the gap between germline ends came to 15 bases. The CDR3 runs 13 residues. The germline V gene encodes CDR1 SQVTM and CDR2 ANQGSEA. The CDR3 nucleotides are TGCAGCGTGGCCCTTATGGACAGCTATGGCTACACCTTC. Its translation: CSVALMDSYGYTF.